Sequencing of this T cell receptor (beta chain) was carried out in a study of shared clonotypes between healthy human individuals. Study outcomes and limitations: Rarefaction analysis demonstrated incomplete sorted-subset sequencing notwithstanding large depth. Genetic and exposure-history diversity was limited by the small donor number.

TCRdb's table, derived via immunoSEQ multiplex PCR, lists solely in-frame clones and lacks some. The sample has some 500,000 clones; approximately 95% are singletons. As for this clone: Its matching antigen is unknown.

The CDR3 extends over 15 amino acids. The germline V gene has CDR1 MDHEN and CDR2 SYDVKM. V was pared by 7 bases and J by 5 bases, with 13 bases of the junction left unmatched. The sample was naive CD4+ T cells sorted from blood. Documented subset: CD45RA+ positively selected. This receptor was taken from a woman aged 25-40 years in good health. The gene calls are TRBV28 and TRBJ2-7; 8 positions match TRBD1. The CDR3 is CASNTLQGGKDEQYF. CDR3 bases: TGTGCCAGCAACACCTTACAGGGGGGTAAAGACGAGCAGTACTTC.